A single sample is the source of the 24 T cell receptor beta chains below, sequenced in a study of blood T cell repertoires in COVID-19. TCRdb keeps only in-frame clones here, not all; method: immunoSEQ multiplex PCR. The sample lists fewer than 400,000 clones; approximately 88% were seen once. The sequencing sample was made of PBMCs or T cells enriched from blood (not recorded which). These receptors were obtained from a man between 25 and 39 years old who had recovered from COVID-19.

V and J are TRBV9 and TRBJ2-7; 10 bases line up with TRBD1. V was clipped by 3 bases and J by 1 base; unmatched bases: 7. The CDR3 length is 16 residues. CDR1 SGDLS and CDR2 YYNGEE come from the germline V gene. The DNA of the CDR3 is TGTGCCAGCAGCGCGAGAGGGGACAGGGGTTCCTACGAGCAGTACTTC. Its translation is CASSARGDRGSYEQYF.

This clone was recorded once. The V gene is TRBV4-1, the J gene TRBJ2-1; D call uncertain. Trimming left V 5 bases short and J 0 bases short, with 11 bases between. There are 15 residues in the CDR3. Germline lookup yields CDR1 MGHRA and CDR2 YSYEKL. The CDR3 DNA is TGCGCCAGCAGCAAAGGAGATAGCTCCTACAATGAGCAGTTCTTC. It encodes CASSKGDSSYNEQFF.

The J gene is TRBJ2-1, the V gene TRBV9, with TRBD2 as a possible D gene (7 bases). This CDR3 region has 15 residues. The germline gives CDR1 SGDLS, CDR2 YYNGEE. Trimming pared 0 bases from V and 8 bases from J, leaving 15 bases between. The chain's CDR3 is CASSVAGGAFYEQFF. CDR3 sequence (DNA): TGTGCCAGCAGCGTAGCTGGGGGGGCTTTCTATGAGCAGTTCTTC.

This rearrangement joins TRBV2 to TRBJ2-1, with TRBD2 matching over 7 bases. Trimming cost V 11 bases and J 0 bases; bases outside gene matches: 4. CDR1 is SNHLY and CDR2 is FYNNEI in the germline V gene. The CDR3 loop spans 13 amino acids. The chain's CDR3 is CAALAGSYNEQFF. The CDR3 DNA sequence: TGTGCCGCCTTAGCGGGCTCCTACAATGAGCAGTTCTTC. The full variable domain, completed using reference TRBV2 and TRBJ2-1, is EPEVTQTPSHQVTQMGQEVILRCVPISNHLYFYWYRQILGQKVEFLVSFYNNEISEKSEIFDDQFSVERPDGSNFTLKIRSTKLEDSAMYFCAALAGSYNEQFFGPGTRLTVL.

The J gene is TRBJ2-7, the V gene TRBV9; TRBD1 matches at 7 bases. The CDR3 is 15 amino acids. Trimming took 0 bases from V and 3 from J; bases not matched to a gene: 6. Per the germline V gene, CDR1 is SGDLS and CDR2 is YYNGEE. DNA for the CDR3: TGTGCCAGCAGCGTAGATGAGGGGGCTGTCTACGAGCAGTACTTC. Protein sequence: CASSVDEGAVYEQYF.

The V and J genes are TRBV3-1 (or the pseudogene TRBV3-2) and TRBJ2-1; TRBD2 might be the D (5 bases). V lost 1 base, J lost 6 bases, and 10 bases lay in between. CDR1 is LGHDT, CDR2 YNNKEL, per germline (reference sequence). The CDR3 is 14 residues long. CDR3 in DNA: TGTGCCAGCAGCCAAGTCCTGGAGGCCAATGAGCAGTTCTTC. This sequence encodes CASSQVLEANEQFF.

The CDR3, as DNA: TGCGCCAGCAGCTTAGCGCGACAGGGTGGTTCACCCCTCCACTTT. It yields the protein CASSLARQGGSPLHF. V usage is TRBV5-1 and J usage is TRBJ1-6; 7 nucleotides agree with TRBD1. Per germline, CDR1 SGHRS and CDR2 YFSETQ. This CDR3 is 15 amino acids long. V shed 2 bases, J shed 9 bases, and the junction held 8 bases outside the gene matches.

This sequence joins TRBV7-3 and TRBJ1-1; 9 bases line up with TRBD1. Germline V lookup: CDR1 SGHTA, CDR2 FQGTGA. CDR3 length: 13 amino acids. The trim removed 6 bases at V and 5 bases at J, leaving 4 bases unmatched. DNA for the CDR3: TGTGCCAGCAGTCGACAGGGGGGGACTGAAGCTTTCTTT. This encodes CASSRQGGTEAFF. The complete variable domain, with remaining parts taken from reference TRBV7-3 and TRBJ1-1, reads GAGVSQTPSNKVTEKGKYVELRCDPISGHTALYWYRQSLGQGPEFLIYFQGTGAADDSGLPNDRFFAVRPEGSVSTLKIQRTERGDSAVYLCASSRQGGTEAFFGQGTRLTVV.

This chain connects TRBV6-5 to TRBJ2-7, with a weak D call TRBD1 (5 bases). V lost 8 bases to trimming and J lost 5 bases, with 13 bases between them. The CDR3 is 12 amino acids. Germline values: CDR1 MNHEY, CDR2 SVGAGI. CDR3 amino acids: CASGRGWDEQYF. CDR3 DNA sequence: TGTGCCAGCGGAAGGGGCTGGGACGAGCAGTACTTC.

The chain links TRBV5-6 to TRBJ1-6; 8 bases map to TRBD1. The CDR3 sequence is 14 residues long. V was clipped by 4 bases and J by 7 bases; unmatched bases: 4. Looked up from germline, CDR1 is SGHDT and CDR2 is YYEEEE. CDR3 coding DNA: TGTGCCAGCAGCCCGGACAGGGTAAATTCACCCCTCCACTTT. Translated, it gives CASSPDRVNSPLHF. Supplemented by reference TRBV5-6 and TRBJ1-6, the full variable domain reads DAGVTQSPTHLIKTRGQQVTLRCSPKSGHDTVSWYQQALGQGPQFIFQYYEEEERQRGNFPDRFSGHQFPNYSSELNVNALLLGDSALYLCASSPDRVNSPLHFGNGTRLTVT.

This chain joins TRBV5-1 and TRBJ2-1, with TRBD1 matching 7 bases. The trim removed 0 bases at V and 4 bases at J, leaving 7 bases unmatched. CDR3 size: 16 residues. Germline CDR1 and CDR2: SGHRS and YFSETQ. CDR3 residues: CASSLAIGTDYNEQFF. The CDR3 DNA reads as TGCGCCAGCAGCTTGGCCATAGGGACAGATTACAATGAGCAGTTCTTC.

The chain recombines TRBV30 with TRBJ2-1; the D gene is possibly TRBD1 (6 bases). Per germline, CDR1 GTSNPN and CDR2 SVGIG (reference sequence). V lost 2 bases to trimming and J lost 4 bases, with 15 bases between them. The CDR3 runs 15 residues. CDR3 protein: CAWSRAGTRYNEQFF. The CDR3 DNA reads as TGTGCCTGGAGTAGGGCCGGGACAAGGTACAATGAGCAGTTCTTC.

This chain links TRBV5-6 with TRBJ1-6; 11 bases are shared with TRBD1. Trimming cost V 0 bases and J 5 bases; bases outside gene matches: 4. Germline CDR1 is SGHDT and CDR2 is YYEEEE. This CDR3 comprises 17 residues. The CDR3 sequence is CASSLEGQGAHNSPLHF. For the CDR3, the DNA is TGTGCCAGCAGCTTGGAAGGACAGGGGGCTCATAATTCACCCCTCCACTTT.

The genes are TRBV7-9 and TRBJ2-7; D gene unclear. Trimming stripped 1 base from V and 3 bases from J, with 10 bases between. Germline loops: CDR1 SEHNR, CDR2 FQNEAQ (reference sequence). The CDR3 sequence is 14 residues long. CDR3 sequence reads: CASSLVGSNYEQYF. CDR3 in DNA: TGTGCCAGCAGCTTAGTCGGGTCGAACTACGAGCAGTACTTC.

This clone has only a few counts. CDR3: CASSRRVGGELFF. The CDR3 DNA reads as TGTGCCAGCTCCCGCAGGGTCGGCGGGGAGCTGTTTTTT. The chain links TRBV19 to TRBJ2-2, with a tentative D call TRBD1 (5 bases). V lost 9 bases to trimming and J lost 7 bases, with 15 bases between them. The CDR3 covers 13 residues. CDR1 and CDR2 from the germline V gene are LNHDA and SQIVND (reference sequence).

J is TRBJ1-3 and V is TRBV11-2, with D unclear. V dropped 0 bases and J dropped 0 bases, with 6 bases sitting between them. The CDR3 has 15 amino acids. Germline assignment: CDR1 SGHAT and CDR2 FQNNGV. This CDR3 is CASSLDRISGNTIYF. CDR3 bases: TGTGCCAGCAGCTTAGACAGGATCTCTGGAAACACCATATATTTT.

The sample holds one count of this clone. CDR3 sequence reads: CASTRQGAYNEQFF. CDR3 DNA sequence: TGTGCCAGCACCCGACAGGGGGCCTACAATGAGCAGTTCTTC. The chain employs TRBV6-5 and TRBJ2-1, with TRBD1 matching 9 bases. V shed 7 bases, J shed 2 bases, and the junction held 3 bases outside the gene matches. This CDR3 region has 14 residues. Germline V CDR1 and CDR2: MNHEY, SVGAGI.

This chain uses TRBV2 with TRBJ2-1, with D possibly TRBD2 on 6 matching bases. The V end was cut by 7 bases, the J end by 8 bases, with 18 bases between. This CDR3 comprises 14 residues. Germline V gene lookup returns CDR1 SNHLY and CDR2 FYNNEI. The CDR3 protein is CASKGLSPDDEQFF. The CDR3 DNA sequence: TGTGCCAGCAAGGGACTTAGTCCCGACGATGAGCAGTTCTTC.

CDR3 residues: CASSLLQNRSPLHF. The CDR3 nucleotides read TGTGCCAGCAGCTTGTTACAGAATCGATCACCCCTCCACTTT. The chain joins TRBV5-6 to TRBJ1-6; D is uncertain. Germline CDR1 and CDR2: SGHDT and YYEEEE. V was clipped by 1 base and J by 10 bases, with 12 bases between them. This CDR3 has 14 amino acids.

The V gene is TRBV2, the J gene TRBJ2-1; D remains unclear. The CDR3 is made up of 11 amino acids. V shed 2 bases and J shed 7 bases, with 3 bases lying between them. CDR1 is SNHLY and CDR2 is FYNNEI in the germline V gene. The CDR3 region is CASSEINEQFF. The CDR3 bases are TGTGCCAGCAGTGAAATAAATGAGCAGTTCTTC. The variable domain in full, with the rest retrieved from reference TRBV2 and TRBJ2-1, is EPEVTQTPSHQVTQMGQEVILRCVPISNHLYFYWYRQILGQKVEFLVSFYNNEISEKSEIFDDQFSVERPDGSNFTLKIRSTKLEDSAMYFCASSEINEQFFGPGTRLTVL.

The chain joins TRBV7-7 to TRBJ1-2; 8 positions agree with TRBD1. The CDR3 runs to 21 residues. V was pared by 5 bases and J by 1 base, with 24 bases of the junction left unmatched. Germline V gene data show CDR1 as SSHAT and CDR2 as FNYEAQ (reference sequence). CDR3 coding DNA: TGTGCCAGCAGCCTGACAGGGGCGGAGAGCATGTGGGATGAGATTAACTATGGCTACACCTTC. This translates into CASSLTGAESMWDEINYGYTF.

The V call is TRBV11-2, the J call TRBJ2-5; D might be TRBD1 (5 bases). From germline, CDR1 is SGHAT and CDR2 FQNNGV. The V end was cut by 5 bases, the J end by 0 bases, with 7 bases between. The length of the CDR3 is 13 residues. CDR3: CASSRGNQETQYF. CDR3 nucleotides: TGTGCCAGCAGCAGGGGTAACCAAGAGACCCAGTACTTC.

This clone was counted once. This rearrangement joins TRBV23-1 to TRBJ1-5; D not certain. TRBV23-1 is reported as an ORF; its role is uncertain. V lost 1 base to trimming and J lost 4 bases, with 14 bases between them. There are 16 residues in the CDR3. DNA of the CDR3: TGCGCCAGCAGTCAATTTGGCACGGGTTCAAATCAGCCCCAGCATTTT. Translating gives CASSQFGTGSNQPQHF.

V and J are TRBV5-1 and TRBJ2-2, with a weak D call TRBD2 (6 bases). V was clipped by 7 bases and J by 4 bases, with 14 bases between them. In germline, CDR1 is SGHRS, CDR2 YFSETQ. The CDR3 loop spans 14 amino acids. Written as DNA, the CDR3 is TGCGCCAGCGGATTGTCCGGGGGCACCGGGGAGCTGTTTTTT. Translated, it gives CASGLSGGTGELFF.